The 9 T cell receptor beta chains presented below share a single source sample, sequenced in a study of blood T cell repertoires in COVID-19. Repertoires were generated with immunoSEQ multiplex PCR, while TCRdb's copy carries only in-frame clones and drops some. The repertoire consists of around 130,000 clones, with around 83% occurring once and the leading ten covering 8.9%. The sequenced sample was peripheral blood. The receptors stem from a man aged 30-40 years with COVID-19, enrolled during active disease.

This clone was seen a handful of times. The chain uses TRBV28 and TRBJ1-4, with TRBD1 matching 9 bases. Germline values: CDR1 MDHEN, CDR2 SYDVKM. Unmatched junction bases numbered 7, after V lost 6 bases and J lost 5 bases. The CDR3 is 15 amino acids. In nucleotides, the CDR3 is TGTGCCAGCAGGTTTGGGGACAGGGAAAATGAAAAACTGTTTTTT. Protein product: CASRFGDRENEKLFF.

The chain carries TRBV11-2 and TRBJ2-7; 9 bases match TRBD2. The V and J ends lost 3 bases and 0 bases, in that order; junction bases with no gene match: 3. CDR3 length: 15 amino acids. Germline values: CDR1 SGHAT, CDR2 FQNNGV. The chain's CDR3 is CASSLLAGDSYEQYF. The CDR3 DNA reads TGTGCCAGCAGCTTGTTAGCGGGGGACTCCTACGAGCAGTACTTC.

The V and J genes are TRBV5-1 and TRBJ1-4; D remains unclear. The CDR3 totals 15 residues. V was cut by 4 bases and J by 4 bases, with 14 bases left in between. Per germline, CDR1 SGHRS and CDR2 YFSETQ. The chain's CDR3 is CASSPQLQINEKLFF. The CDR3, as DNA: TGCGCCAGCAGCCCGCAGTTGCAGATTAATGAAAAACTGTTTTTT. Based on the CDR3 plus reference TRBV5-1 and TRBJ1-4, the full variable domain is KAGVTQTPRYLIKTRGQQVTLSCSPISGHRSVSWYQQTPGQGLQFLFEYFSETQRNKGNFPGRFSGRQFSNSRSEMNVSTLELGDSALYLCASSPQLQINEKLFFGSGTQLSVL.

The chain employs TRBV6-5 and TRBJ2-1; 8 positions match TRBD2. Per the germline V gene, CDR1 is MNHEY and CDR2 is SVGAGI. This CDR3 region has 15 residues. Unmatched junction bases numbered 15, after V lost 10 bases and J lost 7 bases. CDR3 region: CATTSAGGGGNEQFF. CDR3 nucleotides: TGTGCCACGACCTCGGCGGGGGGAGGAGGAAATGAGCAGTTCTTC.

The chain links TRBV7-8 to TRBJ2-7; 9 bases are a match to TRBD2. Trimming took 5 bases from V and 5 from J; bases not matched to a gene: 10. The CDR3 covers 15 residues. The germline V gene encodes CDR1 SGHVS and CDR2 FQNEAQ. CDR3 amino acids: CASSPQSGRFDEQYF. In DNA form, the CDR3 reads TGTGCCAGCAGCCCCCAAAGCGGGAGGTTCGACGAGCAGTACTTC.

The V call is TRBV29-1, the J call TRBJ1-5, with 10 nucleotides matching TRBD1. Germline loops: CDR1 SQVTM, CDR2 ANQGSEA. V gave up 7 bases and J gave up 2 bases; unmatched junction bases: 11. The CDR3 runs 16 residues. The CDR3 loop reads CSALQTGGLCNQPQHF. The CDR3 nucleotides are TGCAGCGCCCTCCAGACAGGGGGCCTTTGCAATCAGCCCCAGCATTTT.

The chain has TRBV4-3 and TRBJ1-5, with 9 bases identical to TRBD1. J lost 4 bases, V lost 4 bases, and 8 bases had no gene match. Germline CDR1 is LGHNA and CDR2 is YSLEER. CDR3 length: 16 residues. The CDR3 spells CASSPSRDRVNQPQHF. Written as DNA, the CDR3 is TGCGCCAGCAGCCCCAGCCGGGACAGGGTGAATCAGCCCCAGCATTTT.

This clone was counted a few times. The chain is built from TRBV19 and TRBJ2-2, with TRBD1 as a possible D gene (5 bases). The V and J ends lost 1 base and 3 bases respectively, with 9 bases between them. This CDR3 contains 15 residues. In germline, CDR1 is LNHDA, CDR2 SQIVND (reference sequence). The CDR3 reads CASSIAGRDTGELFF. The DNA for the CDR3 is TGTGCCAGTAGTATAGCAGGGCGCGACACCGGGGAGCTGTTTTTT.

The chain combines TRBV18 with TRBJ1-6, with D uncertain. Trimming cost V 4 bases and J 8 bases, with 15 bases left between them. Germline-derived CDR1 and CDR2 are KGHSH and LQKENI. CDR3 length: 15 residues. The CDR3 DNA follows: TGTGCCAGCTCACGTTCGAGCCTAGGCGATTCACCCCTCCACTTT. It yields the protein CASSRSSLGDSPLHF.